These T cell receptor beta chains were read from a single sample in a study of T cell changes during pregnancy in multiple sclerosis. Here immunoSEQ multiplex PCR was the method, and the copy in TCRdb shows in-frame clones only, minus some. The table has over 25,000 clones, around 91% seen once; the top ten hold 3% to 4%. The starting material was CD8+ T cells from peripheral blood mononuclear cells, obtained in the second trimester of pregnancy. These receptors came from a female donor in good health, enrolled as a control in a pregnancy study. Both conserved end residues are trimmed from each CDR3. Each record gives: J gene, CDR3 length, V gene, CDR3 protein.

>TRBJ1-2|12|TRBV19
ASSLSAGTHGYT
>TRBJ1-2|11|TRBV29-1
SVEEGALGGYT
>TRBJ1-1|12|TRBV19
ASSIAGLGTEAF
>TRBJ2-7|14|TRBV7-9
ASSLALAGPLGEQY
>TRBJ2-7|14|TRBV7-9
ASSLGGQGGFYEQY
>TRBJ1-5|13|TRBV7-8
ASSLWGESNQPQH
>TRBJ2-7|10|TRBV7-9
ASSPLQDEQY
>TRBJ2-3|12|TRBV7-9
ASSPRLAPDTQY
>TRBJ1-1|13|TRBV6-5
ASSYLDPLNTEAF
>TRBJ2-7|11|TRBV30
AWSVGGTYEQY
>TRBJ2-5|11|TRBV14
ASSQDRQETQY
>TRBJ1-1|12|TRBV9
ASSVEGVNTEAF
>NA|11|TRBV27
ASSGRGQGEQY
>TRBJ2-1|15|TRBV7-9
ASSLLSGDLRTGEQF
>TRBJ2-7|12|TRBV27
ASSSQGASYEQY
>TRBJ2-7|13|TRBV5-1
ASNTGTSGYYEQY
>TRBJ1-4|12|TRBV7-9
ASSSWGEGEKLF
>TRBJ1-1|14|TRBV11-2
ASSLGRGRGDTEAF
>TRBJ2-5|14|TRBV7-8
ASSLVDRQGRETQY
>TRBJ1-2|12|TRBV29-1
SVEGKQPPYGYT
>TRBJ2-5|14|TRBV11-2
ASRIGTGGYQETQY
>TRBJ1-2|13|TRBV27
ATSPGTGGPYGYT
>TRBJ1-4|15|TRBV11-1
ASSLGGELSTNEKLF
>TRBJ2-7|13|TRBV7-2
ASSLASGGSYEQY
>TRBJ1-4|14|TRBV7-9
ASSFGPRDLNEKLF
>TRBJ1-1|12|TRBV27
ASRDRSSNTEAF